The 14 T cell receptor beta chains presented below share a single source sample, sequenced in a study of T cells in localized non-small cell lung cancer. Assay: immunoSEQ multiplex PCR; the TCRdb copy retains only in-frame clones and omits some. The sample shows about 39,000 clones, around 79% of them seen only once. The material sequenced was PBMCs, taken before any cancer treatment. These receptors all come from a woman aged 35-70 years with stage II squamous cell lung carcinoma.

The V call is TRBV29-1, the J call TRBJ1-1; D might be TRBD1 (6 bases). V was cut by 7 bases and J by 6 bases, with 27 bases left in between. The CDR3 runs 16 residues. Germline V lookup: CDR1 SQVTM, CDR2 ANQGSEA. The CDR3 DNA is TGCAGCGCACCCGGCACTGGGGGCGATGCAGGGGCTGAAGCTTTCTTT. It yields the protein CSAPGTGGDAGAEAFF.

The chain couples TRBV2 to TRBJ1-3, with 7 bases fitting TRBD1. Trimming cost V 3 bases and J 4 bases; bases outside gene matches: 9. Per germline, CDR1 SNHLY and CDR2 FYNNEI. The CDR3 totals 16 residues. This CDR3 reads CASSEAGGQSGNTIYF. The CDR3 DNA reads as TGTGCCAGCAGTGAGGCAGGGGGTCAATCCGGAAACACCATATATTTT.

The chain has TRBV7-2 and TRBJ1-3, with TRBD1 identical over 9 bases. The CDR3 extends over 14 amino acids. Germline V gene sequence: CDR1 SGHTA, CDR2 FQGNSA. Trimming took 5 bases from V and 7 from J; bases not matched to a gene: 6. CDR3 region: CASSPGQGWNTIYF. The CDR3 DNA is TGTGCCAGCAGCCCTGGACAGGGGTGGAACACCATATATTTT.

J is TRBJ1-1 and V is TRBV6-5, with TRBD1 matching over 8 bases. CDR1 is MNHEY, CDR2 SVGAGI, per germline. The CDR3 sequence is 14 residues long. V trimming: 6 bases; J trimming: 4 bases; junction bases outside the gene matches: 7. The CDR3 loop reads CASSSTGVGTEAFF. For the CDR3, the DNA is TGTGCCAGCAGCTCGACAGGGGTTGGCACTGAAGCTTTCTTT.

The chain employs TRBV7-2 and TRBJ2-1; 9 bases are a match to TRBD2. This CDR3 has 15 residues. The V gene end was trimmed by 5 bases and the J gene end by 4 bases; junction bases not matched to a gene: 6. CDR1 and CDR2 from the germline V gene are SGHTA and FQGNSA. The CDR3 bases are TGTGCCAGCAGCGGGTCGGGACTAGCTTACAATGAGCAGTTCTTC. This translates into CASSGSGLAYNEQFF.

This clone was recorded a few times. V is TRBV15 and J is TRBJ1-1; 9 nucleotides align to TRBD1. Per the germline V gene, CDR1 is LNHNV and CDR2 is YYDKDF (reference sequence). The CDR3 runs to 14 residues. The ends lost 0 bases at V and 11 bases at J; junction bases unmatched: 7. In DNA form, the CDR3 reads TGTGCCACCAGCAGAGACAACTGGGACAGGGCGGCTTTCTTT. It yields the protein CATSRDNWDRAAFF.

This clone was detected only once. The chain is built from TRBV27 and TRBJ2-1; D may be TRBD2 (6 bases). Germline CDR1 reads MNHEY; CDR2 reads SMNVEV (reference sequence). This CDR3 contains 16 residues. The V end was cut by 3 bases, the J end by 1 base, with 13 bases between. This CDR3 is CASSFRRGRSYNEQFF. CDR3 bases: TGTGCCAGCAGTTTTCGGCGGGGAAGGTCCTACAATGAGCAGTTCTTC.

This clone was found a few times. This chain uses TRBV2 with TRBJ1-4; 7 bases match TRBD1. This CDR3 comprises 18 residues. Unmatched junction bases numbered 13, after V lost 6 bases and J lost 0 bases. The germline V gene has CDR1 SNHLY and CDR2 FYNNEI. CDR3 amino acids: CASREFSGTVPTNEKLFF. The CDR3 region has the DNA TGTGCCAGCAGAGAATTTTCCGGGACAGTACCAACTAATGAAAAACTGTTTTTT. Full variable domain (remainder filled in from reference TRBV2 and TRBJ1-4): EPEVTQTPSHQVTQMGQEVILRCVPISNHLYFYWYRQILGQKVEFLVSFYNNEISEKSEIFDDQFSVERPDGSNFTLKIRSTKLEDSAMYFCASREFSGTVPTNEKLFFGSGTQLSVL.

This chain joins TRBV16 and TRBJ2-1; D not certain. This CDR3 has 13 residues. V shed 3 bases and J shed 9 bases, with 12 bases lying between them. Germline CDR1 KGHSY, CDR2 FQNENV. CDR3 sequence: CASSQSGGSEQFF. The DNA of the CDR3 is TGTGCCAGCAGCCAGTCCGGCGGAAGTGAGCAGTTCTTC.

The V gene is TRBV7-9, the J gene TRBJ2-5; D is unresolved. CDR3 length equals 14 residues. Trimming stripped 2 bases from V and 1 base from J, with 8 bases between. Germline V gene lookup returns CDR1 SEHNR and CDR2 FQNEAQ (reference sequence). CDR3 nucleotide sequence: TGTGCCAGCAGCTTATCAGGCTTCCAAGAGACCCAGTACTTC. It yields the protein CASSLSGFQETQYF.

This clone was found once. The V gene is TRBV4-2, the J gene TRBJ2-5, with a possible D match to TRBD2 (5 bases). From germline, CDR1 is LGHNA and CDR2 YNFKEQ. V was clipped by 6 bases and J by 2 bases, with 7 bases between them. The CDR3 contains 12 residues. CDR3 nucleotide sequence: TGTGCCAGCAGTCGGGATCAAGAGACCCAGTACTTC. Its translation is CASSRDQETQYF.

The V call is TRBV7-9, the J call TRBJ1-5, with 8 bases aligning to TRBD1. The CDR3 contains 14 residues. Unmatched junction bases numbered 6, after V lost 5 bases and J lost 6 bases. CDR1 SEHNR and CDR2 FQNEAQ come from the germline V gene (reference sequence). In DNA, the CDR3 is TGTGCCAGCAGCCTCGGACAGGGAGGTCAGCCCCAGCATTTT. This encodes CASSLGQGGQPQHF.

CDR3 region: CASSSLGGAGPNTGELFF. Here the CDR3 DNA reads TGTGCCAGCAGCTCATTAGGAGGGGCAGGGCCTAACACCGGGGAGCTGTTTTTT. The chain carries TRBV7-6 and TRBJ2-2; TRBD2 is a possible D gene (6 bases). Germline CDR1 SGHVS, CDR2 FNYEAQ. The V end lost 4 bases, the J end lost 2 bases, and 20 bases lay between the germline ends. The length of the CDR3 is 18 residues.

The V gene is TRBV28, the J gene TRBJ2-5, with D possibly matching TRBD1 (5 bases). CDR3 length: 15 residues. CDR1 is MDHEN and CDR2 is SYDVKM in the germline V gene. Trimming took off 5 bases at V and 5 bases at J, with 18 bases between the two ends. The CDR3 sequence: CASSKIQGPGETQYF. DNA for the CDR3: TGTGCCAGCAGTAAGATTCAGGGCCCCGGGGAGACCCAGTACTTC. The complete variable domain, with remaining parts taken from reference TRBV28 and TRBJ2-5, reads DVKVTQSSRYLVKRTGEKVFLECVQDMDHENMFWYRQDPGLGLRLIYFSYDVKMKEKGDIPEGYSVSREKKERFSLILESASTNQTSMYLCASSKIQGPGETQYFGPGTRLLVL.